The entry below gives a single TCR beta chain sequence along with its context. The antigen is not known. The junction differs from germline at one of its ends, possibly a read error. This CDR3 has 14 residues. CDR1 is SGHRS and CDR2 is YFSETQ in the germline V gene. Profiling relied on immunoSEQ multiplex PCR, and the TCRdb table lists in-frame clones only, not all of them. Here the sample spans fewer than 3,000 clones, around 86% being singletons. This entry is derived from a study of brain metastases from non-small cell lung cancer. Study results and limitations: TCR repertoires overlapped largely between brain metastases and matched primaries. In approximately 60% of brain metastases, T-cell clones were expanded compared with matched primary tumors.

This clonotype originated in a donor over 35 with non-small cell lung cancer. The chain links TRBV5-1 to TRBJ1-2, with TRBD1 matching over 8 bases. The sequencing sample was made of primary lung tumor tissue. In nucleotides, the CDR3 is TGCGCCAGCAGCTTGGTGGACAGGGAAAATGGCTACATCTTC. As protein: CASSLVDRENGYIF.